One sample yielded the 32 T cell receptor beta chains listed below, sequenced in a study of blood T cell repertoires in COVID-19 (dated by TCRdb to the early 2020s). Library preparation used the immunoSEQ multiplex PCR assay. TCRdb provides this immuneACCESS table in a form limited to in-frame rearrangements. Some clones are lacking; in checked studies, under half of them reflect an unresolved V gene, and why the rest are absent is not known. This sample gives fewer than 250,000 clones in total; about 91% of them show up just once. Roughly 5% of the sample is in the top ten clones. The sequenced material came from peripheral blood. Receptors were obtained from a middle-aged woman with acute or convalescent COVID-19.

In this sample, this clone turned up once. The chain joins TRBV5-4 to TRBJ2-5; D not certain. The CDR3 extends over 14 amino acids. V shed 2 bases and J shed 1 base, with 9 bases lying between them. Germline V lookup: CDR1 SGHNT, CDR2 YYREEE (reference sequence). CDR3 sequence (DNA): TGTGCCAGCAGCTTTACTAACTCCCAAGAGACCCAGTACTTC. Encoded protein: CASSFTNSQETQYF.

This sequence joins TRBV7-6 and TRBJ1-5; possible D gene TRBD1, 6 bases. Germline CDR1 SGHVS, CDR2 FNYEAQ. The V end lost 0 bases, the J end lost 5 bases, and 11 bases lay between the germline ends. The CDR3 is 15 residues long. The CDR3 protein is CASSLAWGGDQPQHF. The DNA for the CDR3 is TGTGCCAGCAGCTTAGCTTGGGGGGGCGATCAGCCCCAGCATTTT.

The DNA for the CDR3 is TGTGCCAGCAGGGGTTTCGGCGGGACTAACTATGGCTACACCTTC. This gives the protein CASRGFGGTNYGYTF. This rearrangement joins TRBV2 to TRBJ1-2; D ambiguous. Germline CDR1 and CDR2: SNHLY and FYNNEI. There are 15 residues in the CDR3. The V end lost 6 bases, the J end lost 0 bases, and 14 bases lay between the germline ends.

The gene calls are TRBV5-4 and TRBJ1-1, with D perhaps TRBD1 (6 bases). Per the germline V gene, CDR1 is SGHNT and CDR2 is YYREEE (reference sequence). The CDR3 consists of 15 residues. Deletions cut 2 bases from V and 1 base from J, with 12 bases between. CDR3 in amino acids: CASSLQGRGNTEAFF. The CDR3 nucleotides are TGTGCCAGCAGCTTACAGGGAAGGGGGAACACTGAAGCTTTCTTT.

This chain joins TRBV7-9 and TRBJ1-6; D ambiguous. Germline CDR1 and CDR2: SEHNR and FQNEAQ (reference sequence). This CDR3 is built from 14 residues. Trimming left V 3 bases short and J 7 bases short, with 10 bases between. The CDR3 DNA follows: TGTGCCAGCAGCTTTGAATCAGTAAATTCACCCCTCCACTTT. This gives the protein CASSFESVNSPLHF. The complete variable domain, with remaining parts taken from reference TRBV7-9 and TRBJ1-6, reads DTGVSQNPRHKITKRGQNVTFRCDPISEHNRLYWYRQTLGQGPEFLTYFQNEAQLEKSRLLSDRFSAERPKGSFSTLEIQRTEQGDSAMYLCASSFESVNSPLHFGNGTRLTVT.

The CDR3: CASSLQGLAGETDTQYF. For the CDR3, the DNA is TGTGCCAGCAGCTTACAAGGACTAGCGGGGGAGACAGATACGCAGTATTTT. This chain uses TRBV7-6 with TRBJ2-3; TRBD2 agrees at 13 bases. The CDR3 length is 17 residues. Germline V gives CDR1 SGHVS, CDR2 FNYEAQ. After removal of 2 bases from V and 3 bases from J, the junction contained 5 bases not matched to a gene. The whole variable domain, filled in from reference TRBV7-6 and TRBJ2-3, reads GAGVSQSPRYKVTKRGQDVALRCDPISGHVSLYWYRQALGQGPEFLTYFNYEAQQDKSGLPNDRFSAERPEGSISTLTIQRTEQRDSAMYRCASSLQGLAGETDTQYFGPGTRLTVL.

The chain carries TRBV30 and TRBJ2-5; possibly TRBD1 for D (5 bases). The CDR3 has 14 amino acids. Trimming stripped 1 base from V and 5 bases from J, with 14 bases between. Germline V lookup: CDR1 GTSNPN, CDR2 SVGIG (reference sequence). The CDR3 protein is CAWSGPQGRETQYF. For the CDR3, the DNA is TGTGCCTGGAGTGGTCCCCAGGGTCGGGAGACCCAGTACTTC.

The chain uses TRBV23-1 and TRBJ1-1; no clear D gene. TRBV23-1 is sorted into the ORF group, with uncertain function. The CDR3 is 16 amino acids. V gave up 4 bases and J gave up 2 bases, with 17 bases separating them. The CDR3 loop is CASSPRITRRNTEAFF. CDR3 bases: TGCGCCAGCAGTCCGAGGATTACGCGGAGAAACACTGAAGCTTTCTTT.

The chain recombines TRBV19 with TRBJ1-5, with D possibly being TRBD1 (5 bases). Per germline, CDR1 LNHDA and CDR2 SQIVND (reference sequence). This CDR3 spans 16 amino acids. Trimming took 5 bases from V and 3 from J, leaving 17 bases between them. The DNA for the CDR3 is TGTGCCAGTAGTCCATTGGGGGGACGGAACAATCAGCCCCAGCATTTT. This sequence encodes CASSPLGGRNNQPQHF. Full variable domain (remainder filled in from reference TRBV19 and TRBJ1-5): DGGITQSPKYLFRKEGQNVTLSCEQNLNHDAMYWYRQDPGQGLRLIYYSQIVNDFQKGDIAEGYSVSREKKESFPLTVTSAQKNPTAFYLCASSPLGGRNNQPQHFGDGTRLSIL.

The chain is built from TRBV13 and TRBJ2-7; possible D gene TRBD1, 5 bases. V was pared by 2 bases and J by 4 bases, with 6 bases between. The CDR3 extends over 12 amino acids. Germline V gene data show CDR1 as PRHDT and CDR2 as FYEKMQ (reference sequence). The CDR3 protein is CASSLNRYEQYV. The CDR3 DNA reads as TGTGCCAGCAGCTTAAACAGGTACGAGCAGTACGTC.

This chain uses TRBV29-1 with TRBJ2-1, with TRBD2 identical over 10 bases. The CDR3 extends over 14 amino acids. With V trimmed by 7 bases and J by 9 bases, 12 bases remained unmatched. The germline V gene encodes CDR1 SQVTM and CDR2 ANQGSEA. The CDR3 DNA sequence: TGCAGCGCCGGACTGAGCGGGGGGGCGCCTGAGCAGTTCTTC. Translated, it gives CSAGLSGGAPEQFF.

The chain combines TRBV10-2 with TRBJ1-5; 8 bases align to TRBD1. The CDR3 has 13 residues. Germline CDR1 WSHSY, CDR2 SAAADI. J gave up 2 bases and V 6 bases, and 0 bases lay outside the gene matches. The CDR3 coding sequence is TGCGCCAGCAGGACAGGGGGCAATCAGCCCCAGCATTTT. Its protein is CASRTGGNQPQHF.

This chain uses TRBV9 with TRBJ1-5; D not resolved. The germline gives CDR1 SGDLS, CDR2 YYNGEE. This CDR3 contains 13 residues. Trimming removed 0 bases from V and 11 bases from J, with 12 bases in between. The CDR3 DNA reads TGTGCCAGCAGCGTAGGGGCCCTGGGTGCCCAGCATTTT. It encodes CASSVGALGAQHF.

The chain is built from TRBV29-1 and TRBJ2-2, with D hard to call. The V end was cut by 2 bases, the J end by 5 bases, with 9 bases between. Germline-derived CDR1 and CDR2 are SQVTM and ANQGSEA. This CDR3 region has 13 residues. Written as DNA, the CDR3 is TGCAGCGTTGAAAGTCCTAGAACCGGGGAGCTGTTTTTT. This sequence encodes CSVESPRTGELFF.

The chain is built from TRBV4-1 and TRBJ2-5; possible D gene TRBD1, 6 bases. The V end lost 1 base, the J end lost 1 base, and 7 bases lay between the germline ends. In germline, CDR1 is MGHRA, CDR2 YSYEKL. This CDR3 has 14 residues. CDR3 nucleotides: TGCGCCAGCAGCCAAGGACAGGCCCAAGAGACCCAGTACTTC. The encoded protein is CASSQGQAQETQYF.

The chain couples TRBV6-5 to TRBJ2-1; D is possibly TRBD2 (7 bases). There are 15 residues in the CDR3. CDR1 MNHEY and CDR2 SVGAGI come from the germline V gene. V lost 5 bases and J lost 3, with 14 bases in between. The CDR3 bases are TGTGCCAGCAGTCTCGGGGGGCCTTTCTACAATGAGCAGTTCTTC. Translation: CASSLGGPFYNEQFF.

This chain uses TRBV3-1 (or the pseudogene TRBV3-2) with TRBJ1-4; D is uncertain. Germline CDR1 and CDR2: LGHDT and YNNKEL (reference sequence). The CDR3 is made up of 15 amino acids. The germline V and J ends were trimmed by 3 bases and 8 bases, with 16 bases remaining between them. CDR3 amino acids: CASSHSAGGGEKLFF. DNA for the CDR3: TGTGCCAGCAGCCACTCGGCCGGCGGAGGGGAAAAACTGTTTTTT.

V is TRBV6-5 and J is TRBJ2-2; TRBD1 matches 9 bases. The CDR3 contains 14 residues. The ends lost 6 bases at V and 7 bases at J; junction bases unmatched: 6. Germline-derived CDR1 and CDR2 are MNHEY and SVGAGI. The CDR3 nucleotides are TGTGCCAGCAGCCACAGGGGGCCTAACGGGGAGCTGTTTTTT. It is translated as CASSHRGPNGELFF.

This clone has a single count. V usage is TRBV30 and J usage is TRBJ2-1; D is possibly TRBD2 (7 bases). The CDR3 contains 13 residues. Germline V gene data show CDR1 as GTSNPN and CDR2 as SVGIG (reference sequence). The germline V and J ends were trimmed by 5 bases and 7 bases, with 15 bases remaining between them. The CDR3 bases are TGTGCCTGGGGCCTGGGGGGGGCTAATGAGCAGTTCTTC. It specifies CAWGLGGANEQFF. Full variable domain (outside the CDR3, taken from reference TRBV30 and TRBJ2-1): SQTIHQWPATLVQPVGSPLSLECTVEGTSNPNLYWYRQAAGRGLQLLFYSVGIGQISSEVPQNLSASRPQDRQFILSSKKLLLSDSGFYLCAWGLGGANEQFFGPGTRLTVL.

The rearrangement uses TRBV20-1 and TRBJ2-1, with 12 bases aligning to TRBD1. CDR1 DFQATT and CDR2 SNEGSKA come from the germline V gene (reference sequence). The CDR3 spans 15 residues. The V and J ends lost 3 bases and 10 bases, in that order; junction bases with no gene match: 10. The CDR3 protein is CSASPRDRGRKEQFF. For the CDR3, the DNA is TGCAGTGCTAGTCCCCGGGACAGGGGGCGCAAAGAGCAGTTCTTC.

This clone occurred a few times. V is TRBV2 and J is TRBJ2-3; unclear D gene. Trimming cost V 7 bases and J 2 bases, with 10 bases left between them. Germline loops: CDR1 SNHLY, CDR2 FYNNEI. This CDR3 region has 13 residues. CDR3 bases: TGTGCCAGCATGCGCGACTCCACAGATACGCAGTATTTT. It translates to CASMRDSTDTQYF. The full variable domain, completed using reference TRBV2 and TRBJ2-3, is EPEVTQTPSHQVTQMGQEVILRCVPISNHLYFYWYRQILGQKVEFLVSFYNNEISEKSEIFDDQFSVERPDGSNFTLKIRSTKLEDSAMYFCASMRDSTDTQYFGPGTRLTVL.

A word on this clone: Other DNA sequences in this specimen translate into the identical CDR3. This rearrangement joins TRBV6-6 to TRBJ1-5, with TRBD1 as a possible D gene (6 bases). The CDR3 has 13 amino acids. From germline, CDR1 is MNHNY and CDR2 SVGAGI (reference sequence). V dropped 5 bases and J dropped 9 bases, with 14 bases sitting between them. The CDR3 here is CASSRSGALPQHF. CDR3 DNA: TGTGCCAGCAGTCGATCGGGGGCGCTGCCCCAGCATTTT.

This sequence joins TRBV4-1 and TRBJ1-3; D is ambiguous. CDR1 MGHRA and CDR2 YSYEKL come from the germline V gene. V lost 1 base and J 2 bases, leaving 15 bases between the germline ends. The CDR3 runs to 17 residues. CDR3 in DNA: TGCGCCAGCAGCCAAGCCCCCCCGGAGTCGGCTGGAAACACCATATATTTT. It codes for CASSQAPPESAGNTIYF.

This chain links TRBV9 with TRBJ1-2; D is possibly TRBD1 (6 bases). The V end lost 4 bases, the J end lost 2 bases, and 15 bases lay between the germline ends. CDR1 is SGDLS and CDR2 is YYNGEE in the germline V gene. CDR3 length equals 15 residues. This CDR3 reads CASSPAGTPNYGYTF. The CDR3 region has the DNA TGTGCCAGCAGCCCTGCTGGGACACCGAACTATGGCTACACCTTC.

The CDR3 spells CASSQVPVGTGSPSKQFF. In DNA form, the CDR3 reads TGCGCCAGCAGCCAGGTACCGGTAGGGACAGGGAGCCCCTCTAAGCAGTTCTTC. The rearrangement links TRBV4-1 to TRBJ2-1; TRBD1 matches 9 bases. This CDR3 is built from 18 residues. Germline CDR1 is MGHRA and CDR2 is YSYEKL. V lost 3 bases to trimming and J lost 11 bases; unmatched junction nucleotides: 20.

The genes are TRBV25-1 and TRBJ1-1, with D possibly being TRBD1 (5 bases). The CDR3 is 13 residues long. The ends were cut back, 3 bases at V and 1 base at J, with 6 bases in the middle. Germline V gives CDR1 MGHDK, CDR2 SYGVNS. CDR3 coding DNA: TGTGCCAGCAGTGACACAGGGAACACTGAAGCTTTCTTT. Its protein product is CASSDTGNTEAFF.

This chain links TRBV2 with TRBJ1-2; D might be TRBD1 (6 bases). This CDR3 has 13 amino acids. V was cut by 2 bases and J by 4 bases, with 8 bases left in between. Germline CDR1 is SNHLY and CDR2 is FYNNEI. CDR3 residues: CASSERGGYGYTF. The CDR3 nucleotides are TGTGCCAGCAGTGAAAGGGGGGGCTATGGCTACACCTTC.

V usage is TRBV5-5 and J usage is TRBJ2-3, with 13 bases matching TRBD2. The J segment lost 3 bases and the V segment lost 5 bases, leaving 3 bases of the junction unmatched. The germline gives CDR1 SGHKS, CDR2 YYEKEE (reference sequence). The length of the CDR3 is 15 residues. Here the CDR3 DNA reads TGTGCCAGCAGGCGGGGACTAGCGGGGACAGATACGCAGTATTTT. It specifies CASRRGLAGTDTQYF. Together with reference TRBV5-5 and TRBJ2-3, the CDR3 gives the full variable domain: DAGVTQSPTHLIKTRGQQVTLRCSPISGHKSVSWYQQVLGQGPQFIFQYYEKEERGRGNFPDRFSARQFPNYSSELNVNALLLGDSALYLCASRRGLAGTDTQYFGPGTRLTVL.

The genes are TRBV13 and TRBJ2-3; no reliable D call. Germline CDR1 reads PRHDT; CDR2 reads FYEKMQ (reference sequence). Trimming stripped 0 bases from V and 3 bases from J, with 7 bases between. The CDR3 totals 14 residues. The CDR3 DNA reads TGTGCCAGCAGCTTAGGCCAGGCGACAGATACGCAGTATTTT. Translating gives CASSLGQATDTQYF.

The rearrangement uses TRBV7-9 and TRBJ1-2; D call uncertain. Germline values: CDR1 SEHNR, CDR2 FQNEAQ (reference sequence). The CDR3 contains 15 residues. V dropped 4 bases and J dropped 7 bases, with 19 bases sitting between them. As DNA, the CDR3 is TGTGCCAGCAGCTCCGGAGCGACGTTCGACCGTGGCTACACCTTC. Encoded protein: CASSSGATFDRGYTF.

J is TRBJ1-2 and V is TRBV6-5; 9 bases align to TRBD1. The germline V gene encodes CDR1 MNHEY and CDR2 SVGAGI. CDR3 length: 15 amino acids. Unmatched junction bases numbered 8, after V lost 5 bases and J lost 4 bases. CDR3 region: CASSRTGELLYGYTF. As DNA, the CDR3 is TGTGCCAGCAGTCGGACAGGGGAGCTCCTCTATGGCTACACCTTC.

The chain has TRBV5-8 and TRBJ1-2; D remains ambiguous. Per germline, CDR1 SGHTS and CDR2 YDEGEE. CDR3 length equals 14 residues. Trimming took off 0 bases at V and 8 bases at J, with 14 bases between the two ends. The CDR3 loop is CASSLDRRAGGYTF. Here the CDR3 DNA reads TGTGCCAGCAGCTTGGACAGAAGGGCGGGCGGCTACACCTTC.